This TCR beta chain was documented in a study of blood T cell repertoires in COVID-19. Study as a whole: Both acute and convalescent COVID-19 samples were obtained from the United States, Italy and Spain. Sources were T cells, B-cell-depleted T cells, or PBMCs; the material itself was cDNA or gDNA.

As processed by the authors: Estimation of nucleated cell counts was performed using reference gene primer amplification. Sequencing used immunoSEQ multiplex PCR; TCRdb keeps in-frame clones, though not all of them. V and J calls and clone size are as listed in that table; D and trimming were resolved from the DNA. The sample gives roughly 130,000 clones, around three quarters of which show up once; around 12% is in the top ten. The junction had 4 bases not matched to a gene; V was cut back by 3 bases and J by 10 bases. Germline assignment: CDR1 KGHSH and CDR2 LQKENI. The CDR3 is 14 residues long. The rearrangement uses TRBV18 and TRBJ1-6; 9 bases map to TRBD1. Sequenced: peripheral blood. The TCR was taken from a man at least 80 years old with acute or convalescent COVID-19. CDR3 nucleotide sequence: TGTGCCAGCTCACCGGGGACAGGGTTCTCACCCCTCCACTTT. Its protein product is CASSPGTGFSPLHF.